This T cell receptor (beta chain) was retrieved from a study of blood T cell repertoires in COVID-19. Trimming pared 3 bases from V and 1 base from J, leaving 12 bases between. CDR3 length: 15 residues. CDR1 and CDR2 from the germline V gene are LGHDT and YNNKEL (reference sequence). The table came from immunoSEQ multiplex PCR; TCRdb's copy has only in-frame clones and leaves some out. The sample holds around 85,000 clones; 85% to 90% are singletons and the top ten take 4.3%. The J gene is TRBJ1-1, the V gene TRBV3-1 (or the pseudogene TRBV3-2), with a possible D match to TRBD1 (6 bases). This TCR derives from an elderly woman with active or convalescent COVID-19. Sequencing used peripheral blood. DNA of the CDR3: TGTGCCAGCAGCCAGTGGGGACACGGGAACACTGAAGCTTTCTTT. Translation: CASSQWGHGNTEAFF.